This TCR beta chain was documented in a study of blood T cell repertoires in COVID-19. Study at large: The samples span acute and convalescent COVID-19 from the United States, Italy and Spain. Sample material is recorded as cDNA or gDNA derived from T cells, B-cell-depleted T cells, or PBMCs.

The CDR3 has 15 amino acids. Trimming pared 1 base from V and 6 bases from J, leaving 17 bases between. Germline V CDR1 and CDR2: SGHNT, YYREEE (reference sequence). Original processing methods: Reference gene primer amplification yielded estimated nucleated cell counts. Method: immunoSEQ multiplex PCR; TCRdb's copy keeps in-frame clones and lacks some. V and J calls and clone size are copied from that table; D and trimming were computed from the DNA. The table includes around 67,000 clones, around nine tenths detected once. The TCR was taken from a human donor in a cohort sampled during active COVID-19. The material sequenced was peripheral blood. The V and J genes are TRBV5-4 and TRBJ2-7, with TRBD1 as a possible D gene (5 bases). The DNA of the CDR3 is TGTGCCAGCAGCTTGTCCGTACGGCAGGGTGCCGAGCAGTACTTC. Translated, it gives CASSLSVRQGAEQYF.